The sample holds a few counts of the clone carrying this T cell receptor beta chain. Its antigen remains unidentified. The data derive from a study of T-cell memory formation after mild COVID-19. General study results and limits: Clones shrinking from day 15 to 85 showed even CD4/CD8 mixes; later expanders tilted CD4+. Chiefly within CM and EM were the contracting CD4+ clones; CD8+ ones were within EMRA.

The CDR3 is 13 residues long. Germline CDR1 LGHNA, CDR2 YSLEER. V lost 8 bases and J lost 8, with 13 bases in between. TCRdb reanalysed the 5' RACE reads using MiXCR and keeps one entry per CDR3 protein. The sample yields around 250,000 distinct CDR3 sequences, about 17% seen once. This sequence joins TRBV4-3 and TRBJ1-6, with no clear D. This receptor was taken from a young man who had mild COVID-19 (a few samples of this study predate the infection). Cell type and time point are not known. The source material was PBMCs or a T cell subset sorted from them (not recorded which). For the CDR3, the DNA is TGCGCCAGCGTCCCTGAGTCTTATTCACCCCTCCACTTT. Residues: CASVPESYSPLHF.